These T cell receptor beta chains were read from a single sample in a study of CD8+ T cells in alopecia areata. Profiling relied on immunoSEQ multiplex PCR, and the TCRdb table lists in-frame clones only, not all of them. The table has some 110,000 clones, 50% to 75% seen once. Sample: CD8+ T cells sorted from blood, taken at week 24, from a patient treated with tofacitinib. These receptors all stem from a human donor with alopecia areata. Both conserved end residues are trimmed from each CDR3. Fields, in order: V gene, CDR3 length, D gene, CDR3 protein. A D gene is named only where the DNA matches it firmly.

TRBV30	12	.	AWTSGDKNTEAF
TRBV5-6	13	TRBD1	ASSSGPDRASPLH
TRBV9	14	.	ASSVGLGGGPETQY
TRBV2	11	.	ASLPRYQETQY
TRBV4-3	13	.	ASSPILSSGAGYT
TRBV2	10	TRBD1	ASAKGQGEQY
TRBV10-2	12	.	ASSATVRNQPQH
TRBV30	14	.	AWSSPGARGYQPQH
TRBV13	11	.	ASSEKNTGELF
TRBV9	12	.	ASSVLDGNYGYT
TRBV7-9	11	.	ASSLARRDEQF
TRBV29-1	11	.	SVEEGSTDTQY
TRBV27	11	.	ASSFTGSQPQH
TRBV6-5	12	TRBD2	ASSYDPSGYEQY
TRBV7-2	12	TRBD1	ASSLTTGGKPQH
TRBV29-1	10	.	SVVGSYNEQF
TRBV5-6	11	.	ASSFLESYEQY
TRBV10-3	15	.	AISESNIEVANYGYT